One and the same sample provided the 9 T cell receptor beta chains below, sequenced in a study of blood T cell repertoires in COVID-19. This table comes from immunoSEQ multiplex PCR, and its TCRdb copy is limited to in-frame clones, with some not included. Counted here are 70,000 or so clones, about 85% occurring once; the ten biggest clones make up about 3.2%. Sequenced input: peripheral blood. The receptors here all came from a man of 80 years or more with acute or convalescent COVID-19.

This clone turned up a few times. The V gene is TRBV4-3, the J gene TRBJ2-3; TRBD2 matches at 15 bases. The CDR3 consists of 20 residues. Germline-derived CDR1 and CDR2 are LGHNA and YSLEER. Trimming cost V 3 bases and J 1 base; bases outside gene matches: 11. The CDR3 sequence is CASSHHVGLAGGGGTDTQYF. DNA for the CDR3: TGCGCCAGCAGCCACCACGTAGGACTAGCGGGAGGGGGGGGCACAGATACGCAGTATTTT.

The chain links TRBV24-1 to TRBJ2-1; 7 bases are a match to TRBD2. The CDR3 runs 14 residues. Germline V gene sequence: CDR1 KGHDR, CDR2 SFDVKD. The J segment lost 10 bases and the V segment lost 4 bases, leaving 9 bases of the junction unmatched. In DNA form, the CDR3 reads TGTGCCACCAGTGAGACAGCGGGATTGGGAGAGCAGTTCTTC. Amino acid sequence: CATSETAGLGEQFF.

The chain couples TRBV3-1 (or the pseudogene TRBV3-2) to TRBJ2-1; 10 positions match TRBD2. J gave up 5 bases and V 4 bases, and 8 bases lay outside the gene matches. Germline V gene data show CDR1 as LGHDT and CDR2 as YNNKEL (reference sequence). The CDR3 runs 16 residues. The CDR3 coding sequence is TGTGCCAGCAGCCTCCGCGGCAGCGGGAGGGACAATGAGCAGTTCTTC. Amino acids: CASSLRGSGRDNEQFF.

The table lists this clone with a few counts. The J gene is TRBJ2-1, the V gene TRBV7-2, with D uncertain. The germline V gene has CDR1 SGHTA and CDR2 FQGNSA. Trimming removed 0 bases from V and 4 bases from J, with 7 bases in between. The CDR3 spans 14 residues. The CDR3 DNA reads as TGTGCCAGCAGCTTAGCGAGCGAATACAATGAGCAGTTCTTC. Translating it yields CASSLASEYNEQFF. The complete variable domain, with remaining parts taken from reference TRBV7-2 and TRBJ2-1, reads GAGVSQSPSNKVTEKGKDVELRCDPISGHTALYWYRQSLGQGLEFLIYFQGNSAPDKSGLPSDRFSAERTGGSVSTLTIQRTQQEDSAVYLCASSLASEYNEQFFGPGTRLTVL.

This chain connects TRBV5-1 to TRBJ2-3; 8 bases are a match to TRBD2. Per germline, CDR1 SGHRS and CDR2 YFSETQ. The V and J ends lost 1 base and 1 base, in that order; junction bases with no gene match: 2. This CDR3 is built from 15 residues. In DNA, the CDR3 is TGCGCCAGCAGCTTGACTAGCGGAGGCACAGATACGCAGTATTTT. The encoded protein is CASSLTSGGTDTQYF.

The chain has TRBV9 and TRBJ1-2; maybe TRBD1 (6 bases). V lost 5 bases and J lost 7, with 18 bases in between. The germline gives CDR1 SGDLS, CDR2 YYNGEE. The CDR3 totals 14 residues. CDR3 DNA sequence: TGTGCCAGCAGTCCCGGGACACACGCACGTGGCTACACCTTC. Translated, it gives CASSPGTHARGYTF.

The chain uses TRBV10-3 and TRBJ2-3, with 15 bases matching TRBD2. CDR3 length equals 17 residues. The germline gives CDR1 ENHRY, CDR2 SYGVKD. Trimming cost V 2 bases and J 6 bases; bases outside gene matches: 6. CDR3 residues: CAISERTSGRARDTQYF. The DNA for the CDR3 is TGTGCCATCAGTGAGCGGACTAGCGGGAGGGCACGGGATACGCAGTATTTT.

This chain joins TRBV5-1 and TRBJ1-2, with 8 bases identical to TRBD1. This CDR3 spans 16 amino acids. The germline gives CDR1 SGHRS, CDR2 YFSETQ. V lost 4 bases to trimming and J lost 5 bases; unmatched junction nucleotides: 13. DNA of the CDR3: TGCGCCAGCAGCCCGGGACAGGTCTCCTTCGGATATGGCTACACCTTC. It encodes CASSPGQVSFGYGYTF.

The CDR3 sequence: CATSREDTSGANVLTF. The CDR3 region has the DNA TGTGCCACCAGCAGAGAGGACACCTCTGGGGCCAACGTCCTGACTTTC. The gene calls are TRBV15 and TRBJ2-6; the D gene is possibly TRBD1 (5 bases). In germline, CDR1 is LNHNV, CDR2 YYDKDF (reference sequence). Trimming cost V 0 bases and J 0 bases, with 6 bases left between them. CDR3 size: 16 residues.